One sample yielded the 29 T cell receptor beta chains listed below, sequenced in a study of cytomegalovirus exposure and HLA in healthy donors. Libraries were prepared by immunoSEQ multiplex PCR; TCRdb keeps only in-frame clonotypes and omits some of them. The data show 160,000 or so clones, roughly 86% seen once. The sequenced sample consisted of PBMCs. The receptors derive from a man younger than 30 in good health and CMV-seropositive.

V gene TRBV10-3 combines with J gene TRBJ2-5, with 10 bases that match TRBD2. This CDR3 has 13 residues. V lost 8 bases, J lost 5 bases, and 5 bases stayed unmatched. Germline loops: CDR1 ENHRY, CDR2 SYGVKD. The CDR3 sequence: CAIGAGGRETQYF. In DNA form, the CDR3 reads TGTGCCATCGGAGCGGGGGGGCGGGAGACCCAGTACTTC.

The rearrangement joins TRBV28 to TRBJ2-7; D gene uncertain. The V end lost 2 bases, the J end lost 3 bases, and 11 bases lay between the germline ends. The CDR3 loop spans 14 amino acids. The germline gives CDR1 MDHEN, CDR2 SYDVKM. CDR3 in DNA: TGTGCCAGCAGTTTAGATCCGAGTCACTACGAGCAGTACTTC. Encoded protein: CASSLDPSHYEQYF.

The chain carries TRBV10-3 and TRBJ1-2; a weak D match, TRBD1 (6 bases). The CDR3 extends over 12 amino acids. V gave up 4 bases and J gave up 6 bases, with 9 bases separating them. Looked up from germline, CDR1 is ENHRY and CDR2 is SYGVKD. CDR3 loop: CAISGTGNGYTF. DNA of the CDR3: TGTGCCATCAGTGGTACAGGGAATGGCTACACCTTC.

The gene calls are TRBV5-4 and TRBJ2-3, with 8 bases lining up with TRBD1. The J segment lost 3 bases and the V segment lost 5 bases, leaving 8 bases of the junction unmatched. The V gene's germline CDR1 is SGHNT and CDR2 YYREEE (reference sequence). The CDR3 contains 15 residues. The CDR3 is CASSRTGMGTDTQYF. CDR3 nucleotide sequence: TGTGCCAGCAGTCGGACAGGGATGGGGACAGATACGCAGTATTTT. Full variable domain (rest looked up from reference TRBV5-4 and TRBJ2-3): ETGVTQSPTHLIKTRGQQVTLRCSSQSGHNTVSWYQQALGQGPQFIFQYYREEENGRGNFPPRFSGLQFPNYSSELNVNALELDDSALYLCASSRTGMGTDTQYFGPGTRLTVL.

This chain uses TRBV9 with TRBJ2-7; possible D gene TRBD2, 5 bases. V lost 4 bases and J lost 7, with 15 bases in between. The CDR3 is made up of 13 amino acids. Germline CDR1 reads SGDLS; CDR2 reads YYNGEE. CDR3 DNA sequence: TGTGCCAGCAGCTCGGGGAGCTACGAGGAGCAGTACTTC. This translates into CASSSGSYEEQYF.

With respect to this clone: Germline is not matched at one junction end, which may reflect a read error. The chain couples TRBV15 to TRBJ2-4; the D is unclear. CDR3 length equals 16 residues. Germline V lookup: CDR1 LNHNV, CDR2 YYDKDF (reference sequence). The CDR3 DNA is TGTGCCACCAGCGGAGAACGGGTTTCAGCCAAAAACATTCAGTACTTC. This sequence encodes CATSGERVSAKNIQYF.

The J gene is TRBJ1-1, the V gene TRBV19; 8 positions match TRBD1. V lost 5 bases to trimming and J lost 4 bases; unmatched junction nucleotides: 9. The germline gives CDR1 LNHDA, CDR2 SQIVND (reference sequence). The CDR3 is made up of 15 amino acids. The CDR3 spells CASSPDRVLSTEAFF. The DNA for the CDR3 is TGTGCCAGTAGTCCGGACAGGGTTTTAAGCACTGAAGCTTTCTTT.

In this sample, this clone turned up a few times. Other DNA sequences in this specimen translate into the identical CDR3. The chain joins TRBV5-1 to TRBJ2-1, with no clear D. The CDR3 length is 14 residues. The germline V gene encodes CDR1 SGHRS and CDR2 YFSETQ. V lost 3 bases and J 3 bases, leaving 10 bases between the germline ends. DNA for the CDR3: TGCGCCAGCAGCTCGCAACTGGTCTACAATGAGCAGTTCTTC. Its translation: CASSSQLVYNEQFF. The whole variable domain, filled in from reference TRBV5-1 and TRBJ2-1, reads KAGVTQTPRYLIKTRGQQVTLSCSPISGHRSVSWYQQTPGQGLQFLFEYFSETQRNKGNFPGRFSGRQFSNSRSEMNVSTLELGDSALYLCASSSQLVYNEQFFGPGTRLTVL.

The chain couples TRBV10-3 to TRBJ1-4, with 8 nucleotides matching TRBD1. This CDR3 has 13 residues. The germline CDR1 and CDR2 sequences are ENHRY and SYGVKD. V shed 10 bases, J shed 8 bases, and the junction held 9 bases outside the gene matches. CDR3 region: CATHQGAREKLFF. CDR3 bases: TGTGCCACCCACCAGGGGGCAAGAGAAAAACTGTTTTTT.

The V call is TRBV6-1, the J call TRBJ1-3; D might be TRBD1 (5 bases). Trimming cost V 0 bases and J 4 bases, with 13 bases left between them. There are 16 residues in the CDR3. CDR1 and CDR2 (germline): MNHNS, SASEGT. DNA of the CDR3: TGTGCCAGCAGTGAAGCCCCTAGGGGAGGAGGAAACACCATATATTTT. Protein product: CASSEAPRGGGNTIYF.

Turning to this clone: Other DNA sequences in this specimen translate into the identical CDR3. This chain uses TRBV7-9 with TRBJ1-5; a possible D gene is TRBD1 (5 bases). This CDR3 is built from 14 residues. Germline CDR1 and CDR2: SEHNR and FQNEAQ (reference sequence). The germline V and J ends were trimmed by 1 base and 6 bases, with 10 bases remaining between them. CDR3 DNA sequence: TGTGCCAGCAGCTTAGGGCAGGGAGGTCAGCCCCAGCATTTT. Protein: CASSLGQGGQPQHF.

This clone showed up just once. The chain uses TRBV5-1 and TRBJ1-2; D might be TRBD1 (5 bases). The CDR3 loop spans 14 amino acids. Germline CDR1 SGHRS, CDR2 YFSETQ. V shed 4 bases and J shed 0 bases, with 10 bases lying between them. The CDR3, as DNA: TGCGCCAGCAGCGCGACAGATACTAACTATGGCTACACCTTC. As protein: CASSATDTNYGYTF.

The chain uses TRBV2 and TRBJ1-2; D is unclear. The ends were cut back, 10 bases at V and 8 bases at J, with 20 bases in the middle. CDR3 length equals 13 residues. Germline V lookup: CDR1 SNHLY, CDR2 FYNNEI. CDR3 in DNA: TGTGCCACCGCAGAGGCGGTACTGCAGGGCTACACCTTC. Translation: CATAEAVLQGYTF. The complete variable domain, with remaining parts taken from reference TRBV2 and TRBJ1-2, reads EPEVTQTPSHQVTQMGQEVILRCVPISNHLYFYWYRQILGQKVEFLVSFYNNEISEKSEIFDDQFSVERPDGSNFTLKIRSTKLEDSAMYFCATAEAVLQGYTFGSGTRLTVV.

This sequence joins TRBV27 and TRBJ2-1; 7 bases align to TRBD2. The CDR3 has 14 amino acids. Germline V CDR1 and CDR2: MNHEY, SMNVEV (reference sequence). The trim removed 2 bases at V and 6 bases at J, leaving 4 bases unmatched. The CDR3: CASSLGGDRNEQFF. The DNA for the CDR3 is TGTGCCAGCAGTTTAGGGGGGGATCGCAATGAGCAGTTCTTC.

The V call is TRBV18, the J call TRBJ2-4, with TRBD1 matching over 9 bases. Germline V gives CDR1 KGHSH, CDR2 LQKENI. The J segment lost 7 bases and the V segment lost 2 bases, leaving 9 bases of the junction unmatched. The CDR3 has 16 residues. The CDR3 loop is CASSPAGQGLVNIQYF. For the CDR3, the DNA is TGTGCCAGCTCACCAGCGGGACAGGGTTTGGTTAACATTCAGTACTTC.

CDR3 sequence: CASSPGLGLGSPDYYGYTF. The CDR3 DNA follows: TGTGCCAGCAGTCCGGGACTAGGATTAGGCTCCCCGGATTACTATGGCTACACCTTC. The chain couples TRBV6-4 to TRBJ1-2; D perhaps matches TRBD1 (5 bases). V lost 5 bases to trimming and J lost 3 bases, with 28 bases between them. The CDR3 loop spans 19 amino acids. Germline CDR1 reads MRHNA; CDR2 reads SNTAGT.

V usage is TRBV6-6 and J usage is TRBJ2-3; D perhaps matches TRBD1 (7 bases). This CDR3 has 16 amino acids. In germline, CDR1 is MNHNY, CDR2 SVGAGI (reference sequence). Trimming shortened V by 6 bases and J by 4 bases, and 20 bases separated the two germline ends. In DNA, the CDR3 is TGTGCCAGCAGCCCAATCGGAGGGGGCAAGGCAGATACGCAGTATTTT. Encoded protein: CASSPIGGGKADTQYF.

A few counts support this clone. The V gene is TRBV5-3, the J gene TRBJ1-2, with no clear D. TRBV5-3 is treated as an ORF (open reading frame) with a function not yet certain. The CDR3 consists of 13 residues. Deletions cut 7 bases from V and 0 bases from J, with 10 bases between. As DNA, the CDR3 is TGTGCCAGATGCGGTGATGCTAACTATGGCTACACCTTC. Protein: CARCGDANYGYTF.

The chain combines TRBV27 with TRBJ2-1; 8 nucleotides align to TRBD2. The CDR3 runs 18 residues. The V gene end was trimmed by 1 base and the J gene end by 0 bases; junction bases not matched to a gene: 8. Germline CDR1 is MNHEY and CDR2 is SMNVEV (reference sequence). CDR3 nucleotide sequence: TGTGCCAGCAGTTTATTATCCCGGCGGGGGGTCTCCTACAATGAGCAGTTCTTC. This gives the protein CASSLLSRRGVSYNEQFF.

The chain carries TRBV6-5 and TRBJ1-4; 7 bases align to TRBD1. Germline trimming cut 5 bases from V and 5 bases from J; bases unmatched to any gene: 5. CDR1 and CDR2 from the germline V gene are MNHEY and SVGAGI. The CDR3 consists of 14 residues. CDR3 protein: CASSRDRENEKLFF. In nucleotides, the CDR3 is TGTGCCAGCAGTCGGGACAGAGAGAATGAAAAACTGTTTTTT.

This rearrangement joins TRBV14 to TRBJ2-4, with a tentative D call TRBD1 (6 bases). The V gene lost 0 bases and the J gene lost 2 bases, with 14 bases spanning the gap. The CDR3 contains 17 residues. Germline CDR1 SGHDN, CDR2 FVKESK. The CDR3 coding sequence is TGTGCCAGCAGCCAAGATCAGACAGGCGTAACCAAAAACATTCAGTACTTC. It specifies CASSQDQTGVTKNIQYF.

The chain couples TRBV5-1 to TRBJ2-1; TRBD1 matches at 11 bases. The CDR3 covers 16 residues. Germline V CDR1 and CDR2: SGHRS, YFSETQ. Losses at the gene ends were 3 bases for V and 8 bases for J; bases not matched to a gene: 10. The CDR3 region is CASSSSGTGGYDEQFF. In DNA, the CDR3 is TGCGCCAGCAGCTCTAGTGGGACAGGGGGGTACGATGAGCAGTTCTTC. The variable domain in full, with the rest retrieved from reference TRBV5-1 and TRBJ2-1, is KAGVTQTPRYLIKTRGQQVTLSCSPISGHRSVSWYQQTPGQGLQFLFEYFSETQRNKGNFPGRFSGRQFSNSRSEMNVSTLELGDSALYLCASSSSGTGGYDEQFFGPGTRLTVL.

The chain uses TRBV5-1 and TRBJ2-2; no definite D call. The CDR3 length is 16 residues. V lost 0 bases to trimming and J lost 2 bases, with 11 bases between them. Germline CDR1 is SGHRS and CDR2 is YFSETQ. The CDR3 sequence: CASSLVTSTNTGELFF. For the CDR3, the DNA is TGCGCCAGCAGCTTGGTTACCTCAACAAACACCGGGGAGCTGTTTTTT.

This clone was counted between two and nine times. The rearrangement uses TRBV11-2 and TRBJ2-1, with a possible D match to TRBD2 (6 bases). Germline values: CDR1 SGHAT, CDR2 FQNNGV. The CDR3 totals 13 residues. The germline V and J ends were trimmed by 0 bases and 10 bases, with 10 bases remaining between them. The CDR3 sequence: CASSLERRGEQFF. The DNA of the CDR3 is TGTGCCAGCAGCTTAGAGAGACGGGGGGAGCAGTTCTTC.

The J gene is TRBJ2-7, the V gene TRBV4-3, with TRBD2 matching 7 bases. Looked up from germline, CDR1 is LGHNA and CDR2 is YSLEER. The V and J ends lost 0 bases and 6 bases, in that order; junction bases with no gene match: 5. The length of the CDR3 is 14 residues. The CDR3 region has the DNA TGCGCCAGCAGCCAAGATCGACTAGCCACCGAGCAGTACTTC. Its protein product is CASSQDRLATEQYF.

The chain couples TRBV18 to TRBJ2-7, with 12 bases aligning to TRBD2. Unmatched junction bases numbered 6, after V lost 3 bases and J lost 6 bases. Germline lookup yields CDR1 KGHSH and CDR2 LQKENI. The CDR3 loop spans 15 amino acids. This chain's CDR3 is CASSPQTSGRSEQYF. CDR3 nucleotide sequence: TGTGCCAGCTCACCCCAGACTAGCGGGAGAAGCGAGCAGTACTTC.

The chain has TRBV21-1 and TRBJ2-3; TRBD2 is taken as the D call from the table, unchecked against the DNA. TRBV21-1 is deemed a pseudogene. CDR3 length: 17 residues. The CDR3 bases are TGTGCCAGCAGCGCTGGGACTAGCGGGAGTAATACAGATACGCAGTATTTT. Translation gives CASSAGTSGSNTDTQYF.

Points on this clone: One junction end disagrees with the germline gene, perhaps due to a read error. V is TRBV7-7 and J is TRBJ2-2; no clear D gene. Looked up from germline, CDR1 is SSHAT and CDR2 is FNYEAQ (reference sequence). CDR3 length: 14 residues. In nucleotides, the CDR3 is TGTGCTAGCAGCGTCGACATAAACACCGGGGAGCTGTTTTTT. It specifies CASSVDINTGELFF.

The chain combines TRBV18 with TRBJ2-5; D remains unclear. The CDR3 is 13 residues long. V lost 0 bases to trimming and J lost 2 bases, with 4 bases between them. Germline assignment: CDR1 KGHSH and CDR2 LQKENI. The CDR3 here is CASSPPSQETQYF. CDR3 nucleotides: TGTGCCAGCTCACCACCGTCACAAGAGACCCAGTACTTC. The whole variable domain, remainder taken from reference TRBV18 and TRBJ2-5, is NAGVMQNPRHLVRRRGQEARLRCSPMKGHSHVYWYRQLPEEGLKFMVYLQKENIIDESGMPKERFSAEFPKEGPSILRIQQVVRGDSAAYFCASSPPSQETQYFGPGTRLLVL.